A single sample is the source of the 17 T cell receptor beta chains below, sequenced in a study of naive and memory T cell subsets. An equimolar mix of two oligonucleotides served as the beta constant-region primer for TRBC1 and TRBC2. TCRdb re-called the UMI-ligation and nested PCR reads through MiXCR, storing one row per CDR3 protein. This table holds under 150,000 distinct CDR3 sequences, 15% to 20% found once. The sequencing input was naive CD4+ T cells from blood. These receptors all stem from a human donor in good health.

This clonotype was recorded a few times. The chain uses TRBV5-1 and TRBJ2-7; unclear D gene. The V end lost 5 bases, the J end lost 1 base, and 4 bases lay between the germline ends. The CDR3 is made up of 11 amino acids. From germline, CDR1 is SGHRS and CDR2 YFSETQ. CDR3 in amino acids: CASRASYEQYF. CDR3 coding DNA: TGCGCCAGCAGGGCTTCCTACGAGCAGTACTTC.

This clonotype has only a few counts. This chain's CDR3 is CASRREPSSSYNSPLHF. The DNA for the CDR3 is TGCGCCAGCAGACGAGAACCATCGAGCTCCTATAATTCACCCCTCCACTTT. The chain recombines TRBV5-1 with TRBJ1-6; the D is unclear. The CDR3 has 17 amino acids. Deletions cut 5 bases from V and 0 bases from J, with 15 bases between. From germline, CDR1 is SGHRS and CDR2 YFSETQ.

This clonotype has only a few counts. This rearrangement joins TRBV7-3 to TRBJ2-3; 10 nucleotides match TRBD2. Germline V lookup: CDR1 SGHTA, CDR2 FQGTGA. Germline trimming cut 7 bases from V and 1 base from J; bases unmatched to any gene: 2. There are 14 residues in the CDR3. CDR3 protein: CASTGTSGTDTQYF. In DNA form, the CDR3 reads TGTGCCAGCACTGGGACTAGCGGCACAGATACGCAGTATTTT.

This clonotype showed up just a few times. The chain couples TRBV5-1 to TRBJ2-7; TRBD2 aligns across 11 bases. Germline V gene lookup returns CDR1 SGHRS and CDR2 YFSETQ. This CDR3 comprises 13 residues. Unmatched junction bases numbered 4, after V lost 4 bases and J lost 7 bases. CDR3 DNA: TGCGCCAGCAGCGTAGCGGGAGGGCCGGAGCAGTACTTC. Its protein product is CASSVAGGPEQYF.

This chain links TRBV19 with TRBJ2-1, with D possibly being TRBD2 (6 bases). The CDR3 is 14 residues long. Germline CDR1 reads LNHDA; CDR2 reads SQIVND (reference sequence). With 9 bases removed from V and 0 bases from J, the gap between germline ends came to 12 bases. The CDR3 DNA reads TGTGCCAGCAATAGCGGTTACTCCTACAATGAGCAGTTCTTC. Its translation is CASNSGYSYNEQFF.

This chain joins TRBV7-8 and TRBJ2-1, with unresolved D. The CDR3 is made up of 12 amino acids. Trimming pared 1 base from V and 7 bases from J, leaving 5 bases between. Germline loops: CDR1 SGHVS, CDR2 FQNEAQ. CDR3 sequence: CASSLVSNEQFF. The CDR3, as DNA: TGTGCCAGCAGCTTAGTTTCGAATGAGCAGTTCTTC.

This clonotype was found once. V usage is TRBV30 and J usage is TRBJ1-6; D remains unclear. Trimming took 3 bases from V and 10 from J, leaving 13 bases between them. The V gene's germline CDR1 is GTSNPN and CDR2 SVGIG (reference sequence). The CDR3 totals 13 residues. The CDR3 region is CAWSGPAGSPLHF. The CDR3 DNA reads TGTGCCTGGAGCGGACCGGCGGGCTCACCCCTCCACTTT.

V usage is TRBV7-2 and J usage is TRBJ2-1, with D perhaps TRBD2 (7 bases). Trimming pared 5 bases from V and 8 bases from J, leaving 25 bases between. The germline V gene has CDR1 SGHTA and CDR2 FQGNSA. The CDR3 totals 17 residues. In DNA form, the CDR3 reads TGTGCCAGCAGCCCCCATCCGGGGGCGGGAGCGTTCCATGAGCAGTTCTTC. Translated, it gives CASSPHPGAGAFHEQFF. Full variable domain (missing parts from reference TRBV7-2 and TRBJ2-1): GAGVSQSPSNKVTEKGKDVELRCDPISGHTALYWYRQSLGQGLEFLIYFQGNSAPDKSGLPSDRFSAERTGGSVSTLTIQRTQQEDSAVYLCASSPHPGAGAFHEQFFGPGTRLTVL.

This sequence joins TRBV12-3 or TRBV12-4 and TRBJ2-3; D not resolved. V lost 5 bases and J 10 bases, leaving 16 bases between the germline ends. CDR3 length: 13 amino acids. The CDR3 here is CASSPEAQEPQYF. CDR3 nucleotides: TGTGCCAGCAGTCCCGAGGCCCAGGAGCCGCAGTATTTT.

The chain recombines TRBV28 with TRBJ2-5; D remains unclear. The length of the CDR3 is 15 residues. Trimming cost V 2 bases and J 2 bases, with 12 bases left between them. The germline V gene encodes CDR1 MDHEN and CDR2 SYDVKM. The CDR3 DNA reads TGTGCCAGCAGTTTAATGGCTAAAGGGCAAGAGACCCAGTACTTC. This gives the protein CASSLMAKGQETQYF. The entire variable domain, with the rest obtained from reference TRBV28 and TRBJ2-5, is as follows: DVKVTQSSRYLVKRTGEKVFLECVQDMDHENMFWYRQDPGLGLRLIYFSYDVKMKEKGDIPEGYSVSREKKERFSLILESASTNQTSMYLCASSLMAKGQETQYFGPGTRLLVL.

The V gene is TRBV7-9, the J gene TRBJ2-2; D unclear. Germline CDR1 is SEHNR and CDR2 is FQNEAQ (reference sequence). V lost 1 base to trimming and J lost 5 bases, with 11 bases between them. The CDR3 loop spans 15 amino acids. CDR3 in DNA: TGTGCCAGCAGCTTAGACAAGGGAAGGACCGGGGAGCTGTTTTTT. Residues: CASSLDKGRTGELFF.

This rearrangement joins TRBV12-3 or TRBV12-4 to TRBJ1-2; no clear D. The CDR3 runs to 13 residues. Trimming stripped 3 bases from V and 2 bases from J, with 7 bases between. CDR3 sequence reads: CASSFPQNYGYTF. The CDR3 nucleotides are TGTGCCAGCAGTTTCCCGCAAAACTATGGCTACACCTTC.

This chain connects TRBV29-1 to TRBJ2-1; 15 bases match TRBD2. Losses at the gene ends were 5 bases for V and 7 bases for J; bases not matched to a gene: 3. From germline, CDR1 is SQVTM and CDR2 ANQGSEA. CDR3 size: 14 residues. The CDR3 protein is CSVIGLAGGNEQFF. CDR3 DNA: TGCAGCGTTATCGGACTAGCGGGAGGGAATGAGCAGTTCTTC.

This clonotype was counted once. Here the CDR3 reads CASSAMVWDTEKYEQYF. DNA of the CDR3: TGTGCCAGTAGCGCAATGGTGTGGGACACAGAGAAATACGAGCAGTACTTC. V is TRBV19 and J is TRBJ2-7; TRBD1 is a possible D gene (6 bases). Germline V gene data show CDR1 as LNHDA and CDR2 as SQIVND (reference sequence). The CDR3 has 17 residues. Deletions cut 6 bases from V and 4 bases from J, with 25 bases between.

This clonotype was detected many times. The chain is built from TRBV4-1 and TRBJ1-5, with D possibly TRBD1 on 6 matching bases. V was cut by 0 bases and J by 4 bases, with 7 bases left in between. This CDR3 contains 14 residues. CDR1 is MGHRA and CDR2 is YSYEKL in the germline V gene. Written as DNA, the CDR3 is TGCGCCAGCAGCCAAGATCAGGGGAATCAGCCCCAGCATTTT. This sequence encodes CASSQDQGNQPQHF.

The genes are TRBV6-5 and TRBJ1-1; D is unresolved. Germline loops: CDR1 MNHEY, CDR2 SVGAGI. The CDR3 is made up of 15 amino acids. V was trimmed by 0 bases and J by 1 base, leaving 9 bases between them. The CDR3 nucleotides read TGTGCCAGCAGTTACTCCGGCAGCAGGAACACTGAAGCTTTCTTT. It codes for CASSYSGSRNTEAFF.

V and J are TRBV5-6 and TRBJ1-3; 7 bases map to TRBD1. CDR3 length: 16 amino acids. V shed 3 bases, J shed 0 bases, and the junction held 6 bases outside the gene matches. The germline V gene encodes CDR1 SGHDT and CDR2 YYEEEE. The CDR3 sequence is CASSWSDRDSGNTIYF. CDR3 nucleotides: TGTGCCAGCAGCTGGTCCGACAGGGACTCTGGAAACACCATATATTTT.